A single sample is the source of the 19 T cell receptor beta chains below, sequenced in a study of blood T cells in healthy people across ages. The use of a sample-barcoded 5' primer and a J-beta primer mix characterized a second PCR of roughly 6 to 11 cycles. TCRdb re-called the 5' RACE reads with MiXCR, one entry per CDR3 protein. The sample carries 750,000 to 850,000 distinct CDR3 sequences, around 25% recorded once. This same sample was also part of a study on T cells of mothers and their children.

The sample comprised blood. Receptors were obtained from a boy between 10 and 17 years old in good health.

The CDR3 loop is CASSPSGTHSTDTQYF. CDR3 in DNA: TGTGCCAGCAGCCCCTCCGGGACCCACTCCACAGATACGCAGTATTTT. The gene calls are TRBV12-3 or TRBV12-4 and TRBJ2-3; D might be TRBD1 or TRBD2, each matching 5 bases. The CDR3 has 16 amino acids. V dropped 6 bases and J dropped 2 bases, with 18 bases sitting between them.

On this clonotype: One end of the junction is discordant with germline, which a read error may explain. The rearrangement uses TRBV7-9 and TRBJ2-5; 7 bases are a match to TRBD1. Germline V gene lookup returns CDR1 SEHNR and CDR2 FQNEAQ (reference sequence). The CDR3 length is 12 residues. The CDR3 DNA reads as TGTGCCAGCAGCTTATCTCAAGCCGGGACAGACTTC. Amino acid sequence: CASSLSQAGTDF.

The CDR3 loop reads CASSLVKNIQYF. The CDR3, as DNA: TGTGCCAGCAGTTTGGTGAAAAACATTCAGTACTTC. V is TRBV28 and J is TRBJ2-4, with D unresolved. V was pared by 3 bases and J by 4 bases, with 4 bases between. CDR1 is MDHEN, CDR2 SYDVKM, per germline. The CDR3 has 12 amino acids.

V gene TRBV29-1 combines with J gene TRBJ2-1; 9 nucleotides match TRBD2. The CDR3 is made up of 13 amino acids. CDR1 and CDR2 from the germline V gene are SQVTM and ANQGSEA. V shed 4 bases and J 7 bases; nucleotides not matched to a gene: 5. This CDR3 is CSVVAGDGNEQFF. Here the CDR3 DNA reads TGCAGCGTTGTAGCGGGAGACGGTAATGAGCAGTTCTTC.

This clonotype was observed a few times. V usage is TRBV29-1 and J usage is TRBJ2-3; 8 positions match TRBD1. CDR3 length: 12 amino acids. Germline CDR1 is SQVTM and CDR2 is ANQGSEA. V dropped 3 bases and J dropped 5; count of bases not matched to a gene: 1. CDR3 DNA sequence: TGCAGCGTTGACAGGGGGCAAGATACGCAGTATTTT. Its translation is CSVDRGQDTQYF.

The rearrangement links TRBV13 to TRBJ2-1; possible D gene TRBD1, 6 bases. V was trimmed by 5 bases and J by 5 bases, leaving 10 bases between them. The CDR3 runs 13 residues. Germline CDR1 PRHDT, CDR2 FYEKMQ (reference sequence). CDR3 loop: CASSPRGNNEQFF. DNA for the CDR3: TGTGCCAGCAGCCCGAGGGGGAACAATGAGCAGTTCTTC. Complete variable domain (other parts from reference TRBV13 and TRBJ2-1): AAGVIQSPRHLIKEKRETATLKCYPIPRHDTVYWYQQGPGQDPQFLISFYEKMQSDKGSIPDRFSAQQFSDYHSELNMSSLELGDSALYFCASSPRGNNEQFFGPGTRLTVL.

This chain links TRBV5-1 with TRBJ1-2, with unresolved D. The CDR3 runs to 15 residues. Per germline, CDR1 SGHRS and CDR2 YFSETQ. Trimming cost V 0 bases and J 1 base, with 10 bases left between them. The CDR3 bases are TGCGCCAGCAGCTTGGGAGGGTCCGTTAACTATGGCTACACCTTC. Amino acids: CASSLGGSVNYGYTF. Supplemented by reference TRBV5-1 and TRBJ1-2, the full variable domain reads KAGVTQTPRYLIKTRGQQVTLSCSPISGHRSVSWYQQTPGQGLQFLFEYFSETQRNKGNFPGRFSGRQFSNSRSEMNVSTLELGDSALYLCASSLGGSVNYGYTFGSGTRLTVV.

The V call is TRBV29-1, the J call TRBJ2-4; D unclear. The ends were cut back, 4 bases at V and 6 bases at J, with 4 bases in the middle. The germline gives CDR1 SQVTM, CDR2 ANQGSEA. This CDR3 has 10 amino acids. The CDR3 DNA reads as TGCAGCGTTGGGGGAAACATTCAGTACTTC. It codes for CSVGGNIQYF. The variable domain in full, with the rest retrieved from reference TRBV29-1 and TRBJ2-4, is SAVISQKPSRDICQRGTSLTIQCQVDSQVTMMFWYRQQPGQSLTLIATANQGSEATYESGFVIDKFPISRPNLTFSTLTVSNMSPEDSSIYLCSVGGNIQYFGAGTRLSVL.

Turning to this clonotype: The junction departs from the called germline gene at one end, perhaps through a read error. This sequence joins TRBV24-1 and TRBJ2-6; D perhaps matches TRBD1 (5 bases). CDR1 is KGHDR, CDR2 SFDVKD, per germline. CDR3 size: 16 residues. CDR3 coding DNA: TGTGCCACCAGTGATTTGACAGGAGATGGGGCCAACATCCTGACTTTC. Its protein product is CATSDLTGDGANILTF.

CDR3 in DNA: TGTGCCAGCAGTCCTCAACACTTCGGGGGCACTGAAGCTTTCTTT. It translates to CASSPQHFGGTEAFF. V gene TRBV6-2 or TRBV6-3 combines with J gene TRBJ1-1; a weak D match, TRBD1 (5 bases). Germline CDR1 MNHEY, CDR2 SVGEGT. The CDR3 has 15 amino acids. V was clipped by 5 bases and J by 4 bases, with 17 bases between them.

This clonotype has more than one count but fewer than ten. At one end, the junction sequence differs from germline, possibly due to a read error. V usage is TRBV20-1 and J usage is TRBJ2-7, with D uncertain. The CDR3 length is 13 residues. The germline gives CDR1 DFQATT, CDR2 SNEGSKA (reference sequence). The CDR3 DNA reads TGCGGTGCTCCTGGACCTAACGCTGGGGAGCAGTACTTC. Its translation is CGAPGPNAGEQYF.

There are a few counts of this clonotype. V usage is TRBV7-9 and J usage is TRBJ2-5, with 8 bases that match TRBD2. Trimming at V came to 5 bases and at J to 5 bases, leaving 10 bases not matched to a gene. The germline V gene has CDR1 SEHNR and CDR2 FQNEAQ (reference sequence). The CDR3 consists of 15 residues. The CDR3 reads CASSPPGGRGETQYF. The CDR3 region has the DNA TGTGCCAGCAGCCCACCGGGGGGGCGCGGTGAGACCCAGTACTTC.

There are a few counts of this clonotype. The chain combines TRBV4-2 with TRBJ1-2, with 7 bases fitting TRBD1. CDR1 and CDR2 from the germline V gene are LGHNA and YNFKEQ. With 0 bases clipped from V and 3 bases from J, the junction kept 7 bases outside the gene matches. This CDR3 has 16 amino acids. CDR3 nucleotide sequence: TGTGCCAGCAGCCAAGAAATAGGTACAGGGGACTATGGCTACACCTTC. It codes for CASSQEIGTGDYGYTF.

The chain joins TRBV12-3 or TRBV12-4 to TRBJ1-2; D is possibly TRBD1 (5 bases). V lost 6 bases to trimming and J lost 8 bases, with 13 bases between them. CDR3 length: 12 residues. CDR3 nucleotides: TGTGCCAGCAGCCCCGAAGGGGACGGCTACACCTTC. Residues: CASSPEGDGYTF.

In this sample, this clonotype turned up a few times. J is TRBJ1-5 and V is TRBV27; D is unclear. The CDR3 extends over 14 amino acids. Between the trimmed V and J ends, which lost 6 bases and 0 bases, there was a span of 9 bases. Germline-derived CDR1 and CDR2 are MNHEY and SMNVEV (reference sequence). CDR3: CASRPSPSNQPQHF. For the CDR3, the DNA is TGTGCCAGCAGGCCCAGCCCTAGCAATCAGCCCCAGCATTTT.

The CDR3 DNA is TGTGCCAGCGGGGAGACAGGTTCCTACGAGCAGTACTTC. It yields the protein CASGETGSYEQYF. The chain is built from TRBV2 and TRBJ2-7, with a tentative D call TRBD1 (6 bases). The CDR3 extends over 13 amino acids. CDR1 and CDR2 from the germline V gene are SNHLY and FYNNEI. Trimming removed 8 bases at V and 1 base at J, with 12 bases between.

This clonotype was detected only a few times. CDR3 residues: CASSQDVAATYNEQFF. The CDR3 coding sequence is TGCGCCAGCAGCCAAGATGTAGCGGCGACCTACAATGAGCAGTTCTTC. This chain uses TRBV4-3 with TRBJ2-1, with a tentative D call TRBD2 (6 bases). V was clipped by 0 bases and J by 2 bases, with 11 bases between them. The CDR3 loop spans 16 amino acids. CDR1 is LGHNA, CDR2 YSLEER, per germline.

V gene TRBV12-3 or TRBV12-4 combines with J gene TRBJ2-2, with 8 bases lining up with TRBD2. The length of the CDR3 is 15 residues. J was trimmed by 3 bases and V by 7 bases; bases with no gene match: 7. The chain's CDR3 is CASIESGGYTGELFF. CDR3 coding DNA: TGTGCCAGCATCGAAAGCGGGGGTTACACCGGGGAGCTGTTTTTT.

This clonotype was picked up a small number of times. The chain links TRBV3-1 to TRBJ1-1; TRBD1 matches at 8 bases. J lost 1 base, V lost 4 bases, and 8 bases had no gene match. Germline CDR1 reads LGHDT; CDR2 reads YNNKEL (reference sequence). The CDR3 extends over 16 amino acids. CDR3 protein: CASSRTNRGRNTEAFF. The CDR3 DNA reads as TGTGCCAGCAGCCGCACAAACAGGGGGAGGAACACTGAAGCTTTCTTT.